The 17 T cell receptor beta chains below come from one sample, sequenced in a study of T cells in narcolepsy. The assay was immunoSEQ multiplex PCR, and TCRdb's table has in-frame clones only and misses some. The table has about 20,000 clones, 83% seen once. Sequencing was carried out using memory (CD45RA-) CD4+ T cells from blood. The receptors shown here come from a human donor in good health.

This rearrangement joins TRBV15 to TRBJ2-1; D may be TRBD2 (6 bases). Germline V gene lookup returns CDR1 LNHNV and CDR2 YYDKDF (reference sequence). The CDR3 covers 16 residues. Between the trimmed V and J ends, which lost 0 bases and 5 bases, there was a span of 14 bases. The DNA for the CDR3 is TGTGCCACCAGCAGAGATCCCGGGGGACGCCACAATGAGCAGTTCTTC. Amino acid sequence: CATSRDPGGRHNEQFF.

V usage is TRBV4-1 and J usage is TRBJ2-7; tentative D call: TRBD1 (6 bases). This CDR3 region has 13 residues. V shed 1 base and J shed 6 bases, with 10 bases lying between them. Germline V gene lookup returns CDR1 MGHRA and CDR2 YSYEKL. CDR3 residues: CASSQGQVGEQYF. DNA for the CDR3: TGCGCCAGCAGCCAAGGACAGGTCGGCGAGCAGTACTTC.

The chain couples TRBV21-1 to TRBJ1-5; the table's D call TRBD1 went unverified against the DNA. TRBV21-1 is marked as a pseudogene. This CDR3 spans 14 amino acids. The CDR3 DNA is TGTGCCAGCAGCTGGGACATGTACAATCAGCCCCAGCATTTT. Protein: CASSWDMYNQPQHF.

The chain is built from TRBV9 and TRBJ2-1; D unresolved. V lost 8 bases and J lost 8, with 23 bases in between. Germline loops: CDR1 SGDLS, CDR2 YYNGEE. This CDR3 comprises 15 residues. The CDR3 loop is CASNSLVSLNDEQFF. The CDR3 region has the DNA TGTGCCAGTAATTCCCTCGTGTCCCTTAACGATGAGCAGTTCTTC.

The chain links TRBV21-1 to TRBJ2-7; the table's D call, TRBD2, was not checked against the DNA. TRBV21-1 is reported as a pseudogene. The CDR3 totals 18 residues. The CDR3 region is CASSKPRQGLAGFPEQYF. DNA of the CDR3: TGTGCCAGCAGCAAACCGAGACAGGGACTAGCGGGATTCCCCGAGCAGTACTTC.

This clone was seen once. This chain uses TRBV5-1 with TRBJ2-1; TRBD1 matches at 7 bases. V shed 4 bases, J shed 0 bases, and the junction held 10 bases outside the gene matches. This CDR3 is 17 amino acids long. Germline assignment: CDR1 SGHRS and CDR2 YFSETQ. The CDR3 DNA reads as TGCGCCAGCAGCCCGGAGACAGGGCAGAGCTCCTACAATGAGCAGTTCTTC. It codes for CASSPETGQSSYNEQFF.

The V gene is TRBV19, the J gene TRBJ2-3, with a possible D match to TRBD2 (5 bases). V was shortened by 5 bases and J by 7 bases, with 10 bases between the two germline ends. This CDR3 has 12 residues. CDR1 LNHDA and CDR2 SQIVND come from the germline V gene (reference sequence). As DNA, the CDR3 is TGTGCCAGTAGTTTCGGGAAAAATACGCAGTATTTT. It translates to CASSFGKNTQYF.

V gene TRBV7-2 combines with J gene TRBJ2-1; 12 bases are a match to TRBD2. CDR3 length equals 19 residues. Germline trimming cut 5 bases from V and 0 bases from J; bases unmatched to any gene: 11. Germline loops: CDR1 SGHTA, CDR2 FQGNSA. CDR3 region: CASSEPGLAGRSSYNEQFF. The CDR3 DNA sequence: TGTGCCAGCAGCGAACCGGGACTAGCGGGTCGAAGCTCCTACAATGAGCAGTTCTTC.

The chain has TRBV7-2 and TRBJ1-1; D is ambiguous. Trimming pared 4 bases from V and 4 bases from J, leaving 13 bases between. Germline V gene sequence: CDR1 SGHTA, CDR2 FQGNSA. The CDR3 totals 14 residues. The CDR3 here is CASSYFSPGTEAFF. The CDR3 DNA sequence: TGTGCCAGCAGCTATTTCTCCCCGGGCACTGAAGCTTTCTTT.

With respect to this clone: The same CDR3 also results from other DNA sequences found in this sample. The V gene is TRBV9, the J gene TRBJ2-1; TRBD2 matches 14 bases. Germline V gene lookup returns CDR1 SGDLS and CDR2 YYNGEE. CDR3 length equals 15 residues. The trim removed 4 bases at V and 8 bases at J, leaving 5 bases unmatched. The CDR3 spells CASSLGTSGSYEQFF. The CDR3 DNA sequence: TGTGCCAGCAGCTTAGGGACTAGCGGGAGCTATGAGCAGTTCTTC.

The gene calls are TRBV18 and TRBJ1-2; D remains unclear. The CDR3 has 14 residues. Trimming took 1 base from V and 7 from J, leaving 13 bases between them. The germline gives CDR1 KGHSH, CDR2 LQKENI. CDR3 DNA sequence: TGTGCCAGCTCACCACGTCGGGATTCAGGTGGCTACACCTTC. Protein sequence: CASSPRRDSGGYTF.

The chain uses TRBV2 and TRBJ2-7; a possible D gene is TRBD1 (6 bases). This CDR3 has 13 residues. CDR1 and CDR2 (germline): SNHLY, FYNNEI. Trimming removed 4 bases from V and 2 bases from J, with 9 bases in between. The CDR3 DNA follows: TGTGCCAGCAGTGGGGACACTACCTACGAGCAGTACTTC. Protein: CASSGDTTYEQYF.

The chain has TRBV30 and TRBJ1-2, with D possibly matching TRBD1 (5 bases). Germline V gene data show CDR1 as GTSNPN and CDR2 as SVGIG (reference sequence). The CDR3 extends over 13 amino acids. Trimming took off 0 bases at V and 8 bases at J, with 13 bases between the two ends. CDR3 nucleotides: TGTGCCTGGAGTGTGGGACTTGTTCGGGGCTACACCTTC. This codes for CAWSVGLVRGYTF.

The CDR3 DNA is TGTGCCACCCGGGACAGGGGATTTTCGGGGCACACTGAAGCTTTCTTT. Amino acids: CATRDRGFSGHTEAFF. The chain recombines TRBV2 with TRBJ1-1; 10 bases match TRBD1. Germline V lookup: CDR1 SNHLY, CDR2 FYNNEI. With V trimmed by 10 bases and J by 3 bases, 14 bases remained unmatched. The CDR3 is made up of 16 amino acids.

V is TRBV29-1 and J is TRBJ1-1, with a weak D call TRBD1 (5 bases). V was trimmed by 7 bases and J by 5 bases, leaving 8 bases between them. Per the germline V gene, CDR1 is SQVTM and CDR2 is ANQGSEA. The length of the CDR3 is 10 residues. In DNA, the CDR3 is TGCAGCGGGGGGGATACTGAAGCTTTCTTT. It codes for CSGGDTEAFF.

The chain employs TRBV6-6 and TRBJ2-3; TRBD2 matches at 10 bases. J lost 0 bases, V lost 8 bases, and 8 bases had no gene match. Germline V gene sequence: CDR1 MNHNY, CDR2 SVGAGI (reference sequence). The CDR3 covers 16 residues. CDR3 sequence (DNA): TGTGCCAGCCAACGAGGGACTAGCGAAAGCACAGATACGCAGTATTTT. Protein sequence: CASQRGTSESTDTQYF.

CDR3 loop: CASSQEGGTGDTQYF. The DNA of the CDR3 is TGCGCCAGCAGCCAAGAGGGCGGGACCGGGGATACGCAGTATTTT. This rearrangement joins TRBV4-3 to TRBJ2-3, with D perhaps matching TRBD2 (6 bases). The CDR3 has 15 amino acids. CDR1 and CDR2 (germline): LGHNA, YSLEER. The ends were cut back, 0 bases at V and 6 bases at J, with 13 bases in the middle.